The present TCR beta chain was sequenced within a study of shared clonotypes between healthy human individuals. Points on this clone: Its antigen is currently unknown.

Assay used: immunoSEQ multiplex PCR; TCRdb lists only in-frame clones, some missing. Of a few million clones listed, about 92% are singletons. The germline V gene encodes CDR1 MDHEN and CDR2 SYDVKM. V trimming: 7 bases; J trimming: 5 bases; junction bases outside the gene matches: 14. This CDR3 has 16 amino acids. The study's findings and limits: A handful of donors showed sharing of 4.5% to 6% of naive CD4 clonotypes. On the whole, naive subsets had larger estimated richness than memory subsets had.

Sequenced: naive CD4+ T cells from PBMCs. Subset noted: CD45RA+ positively selected. This chain connects TRBV28 to TRBJ2-7; 10 bases map to TRBD2. This clonotype originated in a man between 18 and 35 years old in good health. Some clones in this sample may be carry-over from other donors' samples. Written as DNA, the CDR3 is TGTGCCAGCATCTCAGCGGGAGGGGGGGCGATCGACGAGCAGTACTTC. Residues: CASISAGGGAIDEQYF.